The text below deals with one T cell receptor (beta chain). Its antigen is undetermined. The CDR3 extends over 14 amino acids. The data derive from a study of T cells in localized non-small cell lung cancer. Study results and caveats: Only one tumor region was sequenced, so heterogeneity remains possible. It was uninvolved adjacent lung that showed the highest T cell clonality, exceeding tumor. Increased T cell density in blood showed an association with longer overall survival. In adjacent lung, a median roughly 60 of the top 100 tumor clones were found.

The repertoire was sequenced with immunoSEQ multiplex PCR; TCRdb's copy has only in-frame clones and lacks some. The data contain over 70,000 clones, about 86% of them singletons. The origin of this receptor is a male donor aged 60 or over with stage III squamous cell lung carcinoma. The chain recombines TRBV21-1 with TRBJ2-2; the D call in the table, TRBD1, was not verified against the DNA. TRBV21-1 is labeled a pseudogene. This material consisted of peripheral blood, taken before any cancer treatment. In DNA, the CDR3 is TGTGCCAGCAGCAACAGGGGACGAACCGGGGAGCTGTTTTTT. Translated: CASSNRGRTGELFF.